One and the same sample provided the 16 T cell receptor beta chains below, sequenced in a study of response to subunit inactivated influenza vaccine. TCRdb fed the RT-PCR reads into MiXCR, producing one record per CDR3 protein. Of 500,000 or so distinct CDR3 sequences listed, 11% are singletons. Sequencing used PBMCs from blood, obtained about 40 days after vaccination. The receptor set was obtained from a man aged 50-59 years who received an inactivated influenza vaccine.

This clonotype has more than one count but fewer than ten. The J gene is TRBJ2-2, the V gene TRBV24-1; 9 nucleotides agree with TRBD1. The CDR3 covers 16 residues. Trimming cost V 4 bases and J 6 bases; bases outside gene matches: 8. The germline V gene has CDR1 KGHDR and CDR2 SFDVKD. The CDR3 DNA follows: TGTGCCACCAGTGAGTGGGGACAGGGAAGTGCCGGGGAGCTGTTTTTT. It encodes CATSEWGQGSAGELFF.

V is TRBV28 and J is TRBJ2-1, with D possibly called TRBD1 or TRBD2 (6 bases each). The V and J ends lost 3 bases and 3 bases respectively, with 24 bases between them. This CDR3 has 19 amino acids. Germline V gives CDR1 MDHEN, CDR2 SYDVKM. The CDR3 DNA reads TGTGCCAGCAGTTTTCCGAGGCGCAGGGGTAGCGGAGTCTACAATGAGCAGTTCTTC. Its protein is CASSFPRRRGSGVYNEQFF.

This clonotype has ten or more counts. The genes are TRBV20-1 and TRBJ2-5; D perhaps matches TRBD1 (6 bases). The V and J ends lost 6 bases and 3 bases respectively, with 14 bases between them. The CDR3 is made up of 13 amino acids. Germline V gene data show CDR1 as DFQATT and CDR2 as SNEGSKA (reference sequence). CDR3 in amino acids: CSAIRTAKETQYF. CDR3 in DNA: TGCAGTGCCATAAGGACAGCGAAAGAGACCCAGTACTTC.

CDR3 sequence reads: CASSPYRLNQPQHF. CDR3 nucleotide sequence: TGTGCCAGCTCACCATACAGGCTTAATCAGCCCCAGCATTTT. The chain links TRBV18 to TRBJ1-5, with D perhaps TRBD1 (5 bases). Germline V lookup: CDR1 KGHSH, CDR2 LQKENI. The germline V and J ends were trimmed by 2 bases and 4 bases, with 9 bases remaining between them. This CDR3 is built from 14 residues.

In this sample, this clonotype turned up a few times. V usage is TRBV18 and J usage is TRBJ2-7; TRBD2 matches 8 bases. V shed 3 bases, J shed 4 bases, and the junction held 5 bases outside the gene matches. Germline-derived CDR1 and CDR2 are KGHSH and LQKENI. The CDR3 has 14 amino acids. CDR3 in DNA: TGTGCCAGCTCACCCATAGCGGGGCGATACGAGCAGTACTTC. It translates to CASSPIAGRYEQYF. The whole variable domain, remainder taken from reference TRBV18 and TRBJ2-7, is NAGVMQNPRHLVRRRGQEARLRCSPMKGHSHVYWYRQLPEEGLKFMVYLQKENIIDESGMPKERFSAEFPKEGPSILRIQQVVRGDSAAYFCASSPIAGRYEQYFGPGTRLTVT.

This clonotype has a count of ten or more. This chain connects TRBV7-6 to TRBJ2-5; 10 bases agree with TRBD2. With 4 bases clipped from V and 5 bases from J, the junction kept 4 bases outside the gene matches. This CDR3 region has 14 residues. The germline V gene has CDR1 SGHVS and CDR2 FNYEAQ. CDR3 amino acids: CASSSSTSGETQYF. The DNA for the CDR3 is TGTGCCAGCAGCTCCTCGACTAGCGGGGAGACCCAGTACTTC. The full variable domain, with the rest looked up from reference TRBV7-6 and TRBJ2-5, is GAGVSQSPRYKVTKRGQDVALRCDPISGHVSLYWYRQALGQGPEFLTYFNYEAQQDKSGLPNDRFSAERPEGSISTLTIQRTEQRDSAMYRCASSSSTSGETQYFGPGTRLLVL.

The chain recombines TRBV7-2 with TRBJ1-2, with D possibly matching TRBD1 (6 bases). The CDR3 is 12 residues long. V was trimmed by 1 base and J by 7 bases, leaving 7 bases between them. Germline V CDR1 and CDR2: SGHTA, FQGNSA. CDR3 coding DNA: TGTGCCAGCAGCTTAGGGGGGGCTGGCTACACCTTC. Protein: CASSLGGAGYTF. Together with reference TRBV7-2 and TRBJ1-2, the CDR3 gives the full variable domain: GAGVSQSPSNKVTEKGKDVELRCDPISGHTALYWYRQSLGQGLEFLIYFQGNSAPDKSGLPSDRFSAERTGGSVSTLTIQRTQQEDSAVYLCASSLGGAGYTFGSGTRLTVV.

This clonotype was seen more than once but under ten times. The rearrangement uses TRBV7-8 and TRBJ2-2; 8 nucleotides line up with TRBD2. The germline V gene encodes CDR1 SGHVS and CDR2 FQNEAQ. The CDR3 sequence is 17 residues long. V was pared by 0 bases and J by 4 bases, with 7 bases of the junction left unmatched. CDR3 region: CASSLAFGTRGTGELFF. As DNA, the CDR3 is TGTGCCAGCAGCTTAGCGTTTGGGACTAGAGGCACCGGGGAGCTGTTTTTT.

The V gene is TRBV14, the J gene TRBJ2-7, with D possibly being TRBD2 (5 bases). The CDR3 sequence is 13 residues long. The V and J ends lost 5 bases and 3 bases respectively, with 11 bases between them. In germline, CDR1 is SGHDN, CDR2 FVKESK. CDR3: CASSIGLVYEQYF. The CDR3 DNA follows: TGTGCCAGCAGCATCGGACTTGTCTACGAGCAGTACTTC.

The table lists this clonotype with a few counts. The chain employs TRBV2 and TRBJ1-1, with D hard to call. In germline, CDR1 is SNHLY, CDR2 FYNNEI. V lost 7 bases to trimming and J lost 7 bases, with 7 bases between them. The length of the CDR3 is 10 residues. CDR3 sequence reads: CASILGEAFF. CDR3 bases: TGTGCCAGCATTTTAGGTGAAGCTTTCTTT. Supplemented by reference TRBV2 and TRBJ1-1, the full variable domain reads EPEVTQTPSHQVTQMGQEVILRCVPISNHLYFYWYRQILGQKVEFLVSFYNNEISEKSEIFDDQFSVERPDGSNFTLKIRSTKLEDSAMYFCASILGEAFFGQGTRLTVV.

V gene TRBV19 combines with J gene TRBJ1-5; 10 bases line up with TRBD1. The CDR3 is 15 residues long. Germline CDR1 is LNHDA and CDR2 is SQIVND (reference sequence). V shed 5 bases, J shed 3 bases, and the junction held 4 bases outside the gene matches. In DNA form, the CDR3 reads TGTGCCAGTAGTCCGGGACAGGGGTCCAATCAGCCCCAGCATTTT. Translated: CASSPGQGSNQPQHF.

This clonotype was found a few times. V and J are TRBV24-1 and TRBJ2-1; D perhaps matches TRBD2 (5 bases). The CDR3 runs 13 residues. Germline values: CDR1 KGHDR, CDR2 SFDVKD. V lost 0 bases to trimming and J lost 7 bases, with 6 bases between them. CDR3 region: CATSDLGGNEQFF. CDR3 DNA sequence: TGTGCCACCAGTGATTTGGGCGGGAATGAGCAGTTCTTC.

The genes are TRBV6-1 and TRBJ1-1; the match to TRBD1 covers 8 bases. Germline V gene lookup returns CDR1 MNHNS and CDR2 SASEGT. J lost 7 bases, V lost 6 bases, and 13 bases had no gene match. The CDR3 is made up of 15 amino acids. As DNA, the CDR3 is TGTGCCAGCAGGGAACTCCAGGGGGCTTGGGGTGAAGCTTTCTTT. Translated: CASRELQGAWGEAFF.

This clonotype has more than one count but fewer than ten. The chain couples TRBV12-3 or TRBV12-4 to TRBJ1-3; weak D call: TRBD1 (6 bases). This CDR3 contains 18 residues. V shed 6 bases and J shed 0 bases, with 21 bases lying between them. CDR3 sequence (DNA): TGTGCCAGCAGCTACCCACAATGGGACAAAAGCTCTGGAAACACCATATATTTT. Its translation is CASSYPQWDKSSGNTIYF.

This clonotype has only a few counts. The V call is TRBV6-1, the J call TRBJ2-1, with D tentatively TRBD2 (5 bases). CDR3 size: 15 residues. Germline CDR1 reads MNHNS; CDR2 reads SASEGT. Trimming removed 8 bases at V and 8 bases at J, with 22 bases between. This CDR3 is CASSLGVVGLDEQFF. The CDR3 DNA reads TGTGCCAGCTCCCTCGGGGTAGTCGGGCTTGATGAGCAGTTCTTC.

This clonotype came up many times. This chain joins TRBV5-6 and TRBJ2-7; the match to TRBD1 covers 8 bases. The V segment lost 3 bases and the J segment 4 bases; nucleotides outside the gene matches: 6. In germline, CDR1 is SGHDT, CDR2 YYEEEE. There are 14 residues in the CDR3. This CDR3 is CASSSDRGPYEQYF. The CDR3 DNA is TGTGCCAGCAGCTCCGACAGGGGACCTTACGAGCAGTACTTC.